Given below is one TCR beta chain in context. No antigen is known for it. CDR1 and CDR2 from the germline V gene are SGHRS and YFSETQ. Trimming pared 4 bases from V and 11 bases from J, leaving 21 bases between. The CDR3 is made up of 14 amino acids. TCRdb ran MiXCR on the reads and lists one entry per CDR3 protein. The sample has about 740,000 distinct CDR3 sequences; around a third are singletons. The data were taken from a study of T cell repertoires in cytomegalovirus infection. Study background: Recently identified HLA-C-restricted CMV epitopes were among the peptides used.

The clonotype was recovered from a human donor in good health (CMV status not recorded). Some clones in this sample may be carry-over from other donors' samples. The V and J genes are TRBV5-1 and TRBJ1-1; tentatively, D is TRBD1 (6 bases). The sequenced sample was cultured PBMCs, obtained from culture after CMV antigen stimulation. The CDR3 sequence is CASSAQGTPNMAFF. In nucleotides, the CDR3 is TGCGCCAGCAGCGCACAAGGGACACCCAACATGGCTTTCTTT.